The clone carrying this T cell receptor beta chain occurred many times. Its antigen is unidentified. By 5'RACE with 10-nucleotide random UMIs, the cDNA was made. TCRdb passed the 5' RACE reads through MiXCR, listing each CDR3 protein once. The sample carries around 49,000 distinct CDR3 sequences, approximately 12% recorded once. This specimen belongs to a study of neurological immune-mediated disorders. Study results and caveats: Private repertoires in all groups were suggested, as expanded clones shared no CDR3 amino acid sequences across subjects.

The germline V gene has CDR1 LGHNA and CDR2 YSLEER. Trimming took off 0 bases at V and 2 bases at J, with 13 bases between the two ends. The length of the CDR3 is 17 residues. The time point denotes: longitudinal time-point 3. Material: PBMCs. The rearrangement links TRBV4-3 to TRBJ2-2; tentative D call: TRBD2 (6 bases). This TCR derives from a male donor with HTLV-1-associated myelopathy (HAM/TSP). DNA of the CDR3: TGCGCCAGCAGCCAAGATTTCTCGCGGGGTAACACCGGGGAGCTGTTTTTT. It is translated as CASSQDFSRGNTGELFF.